Given below is one TCR beta chain in context. Its cognate antigen is unknown. This entry comes from a study of CD8+CD57+ T cells in acquired aplastic anemia. Whole-study context: The DNA of sorted CD4+ and CD8+ cells averaged roughly 3.2 ug. Reads per healthy sample averaged roughly 9.9 million (CD4+) and 11 million to 14 million (CD8+). The study, taken as a whole, reports: CD8+ Simpson's diversity showed no significant patient-control difference. The same twenty-nine CD8+ CDR3 sequences occurred in patients and in controls.

TCR beta VDJ combinations and CDR3 sequences were profiled from genomic DNA. Each CDR3 protein gets one entry after TCRdb re-called the reads with MiXCR. The sample includes a few hundred thousand distinct CDR3 sequences, about 59% of them seen just once. Sequencing was done on a sample of sorted CD4+, CD8+, or CD8+CD57+ T cells (not recorded which) from PBMCs. This sequence was found in a human donor in good health.

CDR3 sequence: CASSRAPGEMETQYF. The CDR3 DNA is TGTGCCAGCAGCCGAGCCCCCGGTGAGATGGAGACCCAGTACTTC. The chain has TRBV7-6 and TRBJ2-5; the D is unclear. Trimming left V 5 bases short and J 5 bases short, with 18 bases between. Germline CDR1 reads SGHVS; CDR2 reads FNYEAQ. This CDR3 contains 15 residues.